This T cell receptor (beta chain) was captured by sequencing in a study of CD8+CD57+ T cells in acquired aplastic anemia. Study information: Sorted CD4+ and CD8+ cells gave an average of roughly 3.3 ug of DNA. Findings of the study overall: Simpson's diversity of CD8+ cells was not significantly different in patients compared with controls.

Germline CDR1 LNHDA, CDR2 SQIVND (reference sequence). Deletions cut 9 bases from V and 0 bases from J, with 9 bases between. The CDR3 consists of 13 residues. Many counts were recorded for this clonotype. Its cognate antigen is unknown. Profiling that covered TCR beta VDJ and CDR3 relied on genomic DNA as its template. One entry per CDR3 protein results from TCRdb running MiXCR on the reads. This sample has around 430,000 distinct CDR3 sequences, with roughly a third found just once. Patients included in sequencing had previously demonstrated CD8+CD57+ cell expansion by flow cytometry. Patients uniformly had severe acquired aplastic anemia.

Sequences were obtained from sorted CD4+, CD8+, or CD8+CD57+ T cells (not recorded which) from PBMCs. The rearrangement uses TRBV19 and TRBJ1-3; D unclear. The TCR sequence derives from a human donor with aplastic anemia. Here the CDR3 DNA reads TGTGCCAGCAGTGATGTCTCTGGAAACACCATATATTTT. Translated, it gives CASSDVSGNTIYF.